One and the same sample provided the 4 T cell receptor beta chains below, sequenced in a study of identical twins. MiXCR was run by TCRdb on the 5' RACE reads, yielding one entry per CDR3 protein. This table holds 350,000 to 450,000 distinct CDR3 sequences, approximately 17% found once. Sequenced material: naive T cells sorted from blood. Receptors were obtained from a man aged 50 to 59 in good health.

The sample holds a few counts of this clonotype. V gene TRBV28 combines with J gene TRBJ1-6, with TRBD1 matching over 8 bases. From germline, CDR1 is MDHEN and CDR2 SYDVKM. V lost 8 bases and J lost 8; bases outside the gene matches: 2. The CDR3 has 12 amino acids. CDR3 region: CASGTGHSPLHF. For the CDR3, the DNA is TGTGCCAGCGGGACAGGCCATTCACCCCTCCACTTT.

This clonotype was detected only a few times. The J gene is TRBJ2-7, the V gene TRBV10-3; D is tentatively TRBD1 or TRBD2 (6 bases each). Germline loops: CDR1 ENHRY, CDR2 SYGVKD. Trimming stripped 6 bases from V and 2 bases from J, with 20 bases between. The CDR3 is 16 amino acids. The CDR3 protein is CAIRGGTPTSPYEQYF. CDR3 sequence (DNA): TGTGCCATCAGAGGGGGGACCCCGACGAGTCCCTACGAGCAGTACTTC.

Many counts were recorded for this clonotype. The genes are TRBV27 and TRBJ2-7; maybe TRBD2 (6 bases). The germline gives CDR1 MNHEY, CDR2 SMNVEV (reference sequence). The V end lost 5 bases, the J end lost 3 bases, and 14 bases lay between the germline ends. CDR3 size: 14 residues. The CDR3 is CASSLTSTLYEQYF. The CDR3 DNA reads as TGTGCCAGCAGTCTGACTAGTACCCTCTACGAGCAGTACTTC.

J is TRBJ1-2 and V is TRBV12-3 or TRBV12-4, with D possibly matching TRBD1 (6 bases). The CDR3 runs to 15 residues. V lost 5 bases and J 7 bases, leaving 20 bases between the germline ends. CDR3 loop: CASSPLGQGSGGYTF. The DNA of the CDR3 is TGTGCCAGCAGTCCCCTCGGGCAGGGGAGTGGTGGCTACACCTTC.